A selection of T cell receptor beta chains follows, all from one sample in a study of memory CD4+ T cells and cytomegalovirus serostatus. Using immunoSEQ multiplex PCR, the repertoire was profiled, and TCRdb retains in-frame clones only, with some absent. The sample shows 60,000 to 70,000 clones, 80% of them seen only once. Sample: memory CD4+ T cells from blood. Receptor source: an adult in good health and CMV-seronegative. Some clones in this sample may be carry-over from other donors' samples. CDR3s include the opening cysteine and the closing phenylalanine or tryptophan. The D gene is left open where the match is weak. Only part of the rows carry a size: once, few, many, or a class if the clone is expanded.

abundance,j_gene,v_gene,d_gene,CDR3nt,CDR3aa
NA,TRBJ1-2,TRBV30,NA,TGTGCCTGGAGTGTCACGGTTAACTATGGCTACACCTTC,CAWSVTVNYGYTF
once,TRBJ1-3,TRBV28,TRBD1,TGTGCCAGCACCCTTATCCGGGACAGGGCAAGAACCGCCTCTGGAAACACCATATATTTT,CASTLIRDRARTASGNTIYF
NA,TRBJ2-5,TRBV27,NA,TGTGCCAGCAGTTTACGGGGCGGAGCACGAGCAGAGACCCAGTACTTC,CASSLRGGARAETQYF
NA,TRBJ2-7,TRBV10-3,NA,TGTGCCATCAGTGAGTTCGAGTACGAGCAGTACTTC,CAISEFEYEQYF
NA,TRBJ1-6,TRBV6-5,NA,TGTGCCAGCAGTTACGAACAGAGGGAGGGGCCCCTCCACTTT,CASSYEQREGPLHF
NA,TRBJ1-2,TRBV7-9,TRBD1,TGTGCCAGCAGGAGACAGGGGGCGCGAGGTGGCTACACCTTC,CASRRQGARGGYTF
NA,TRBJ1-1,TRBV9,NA,TGTGCCAGCAGCGTAGTACAGGATACGCAGGCTTTCTTT,CASSVVQDTQAFF
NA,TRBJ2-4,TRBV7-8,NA,TGTGCCAGCAGCTTAAAAATAGTAGCTTCGGGGAACATTCAGTACTTC,CASSLKIVASGNIQYF
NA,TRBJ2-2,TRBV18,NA,TGTGCCAGCCGCAGGACGGGGACGGGAAACACCGGGGAGCTGTTTTTT,CASRRTGTGNTGELFF
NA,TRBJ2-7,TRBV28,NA,TGTGCCAGCAGCTCGGGGACACCATACGAGCAGTACTTC,CASSSGTPYEQYF
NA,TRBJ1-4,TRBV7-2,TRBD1,TGTGCCAGCAGCTTACGACAGGGGGGGCATGAAAAACTGTTTTTT,CASSLRQGGHEKLFF
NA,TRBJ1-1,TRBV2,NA,TGTGCCAGCAGGTTTAAGGGAGGGGACACTGAAGCTTTCTTT,CASRFKGGDTEAFF
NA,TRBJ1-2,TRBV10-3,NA,TGTGCCATCAGTGAGTCGCCTGGACAGAATAACTATGGCTACACCTTC,CAISESPGQNNYGYTF
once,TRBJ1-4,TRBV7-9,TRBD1,TGTGCCAGCAGCCCGCGGGACAGCTATGAAAAACTGTTTTTT,CASSPRDSYEKLFF
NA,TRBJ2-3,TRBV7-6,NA,TGTGCCAGCAGCTTAGTAGGGAGAGGCACAGATACGCAGTATTTT,CASSLVGRGTDTQYF
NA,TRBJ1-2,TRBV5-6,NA,TGTGCCAGCAGCTTGGCAAACACCTTCGGAGGCTATGGCTACACCTTC,CASSLANTFGGYGYTF
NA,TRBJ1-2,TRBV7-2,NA,TGTGCCAGCAGCCCCGACTTAGGAGCCGGATATGGCTACACCTTC,CASSPDLGAGYGYTF
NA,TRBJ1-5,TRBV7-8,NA,TGTGCCAGCAGCTTAAGGGGGGGGTTAGGTCAGCCCCAGCATTTT,CASSLRGGLGQPQHF
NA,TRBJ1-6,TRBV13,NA,TGTGCCAGCAGCTTAGGCGCCAATTCACCCCTCCACTTT,CASSLGANSPLHF
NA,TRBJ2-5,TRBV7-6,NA,TGTGCCAGCAGCTTCGGCCCGCACCAAGAGACCCAGTACTTC,CASSFGPHQETQYF
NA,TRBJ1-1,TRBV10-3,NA,TGTGCCATCAGGAGGGATACTATGGCTTTCTTT,CAIRRDTMAFF
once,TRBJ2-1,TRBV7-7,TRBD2,TGTGCTAGCAGCCCTCTAGCGGGAGGAGGGAATGAGCAGTTCTTC,CASSPLAGGGNEQFF
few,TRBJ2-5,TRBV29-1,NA,TGCAGCGTCCTTGGGGGGATTCGAGAGACCCAGTACTTC,CSVLGGIRETQYF
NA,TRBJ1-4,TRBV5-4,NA,TGTGCCAGCAGCTTGGCCGGGGGGAGGAATGAAAAACTGTTTTTT,CASSLAGGRNEKLFF
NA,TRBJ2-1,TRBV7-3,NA,TGTGCCAGCAGCACCGACCCAGGGGACAATGAGCAGTTCTTC,CASSTDPGDNEQFF
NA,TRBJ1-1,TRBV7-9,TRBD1,TGTGCCAGCAGCAGAGGACAGGGAGGTAATGGAGCTTTCTTT,CASSRGQGGNGAFF
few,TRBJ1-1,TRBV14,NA,TGTGCCAGCAGCCAAGACGTGTGGGGGAACACTGAAGCTTTCTTT,CASSQDVWGNTEAFF
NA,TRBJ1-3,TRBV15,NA,TGTGCCACCAGCAGTCAGGGTGGCGGAAACACCATATATTTT,CATSSQGGGNTIYF
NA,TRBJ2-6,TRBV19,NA,TGTGCCAGTAGTATATTTGCCTCTGGGGCCAACGTCCTGACTTTC,CASSIFASGANVLTF
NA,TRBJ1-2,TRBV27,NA,TGTGCCACCCGTACAGGGAACTATGGCTACACCTTC,CATRTGNYGYTF
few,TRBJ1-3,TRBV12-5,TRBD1,TGTGCTAGTGGCCGCAACAGGGGACTCTCTGGAAACACCATATATTTT,CASGRNRGLSGNTIYF
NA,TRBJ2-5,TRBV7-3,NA,TGTGCCAGCAGCCCCCCGGGCCAAGAGACCCAGTACTTC,CASSPPGQETQYF
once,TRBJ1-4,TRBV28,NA,TGTGCCAGCAGTCCTCGGCGGAATGAAAAACTGTTTTTT,CASSPRRNEKLFF
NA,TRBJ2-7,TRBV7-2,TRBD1,TGTGCCAGCAGCCCCGGGACAGGTTACGAGCAGTACTTC,CASSPGTGYEQYF
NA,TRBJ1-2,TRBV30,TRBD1,TGTGCCTGGAGTGCGACAGGGGGCGCATATGGATCCCCTAACTATGGCTACACCTTC,CAWSATGGAYGSPNYGYTF
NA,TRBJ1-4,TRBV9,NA,TGTGCCAGCAGCGTAGCAGCGTCAGGAACTAATGAAAAACTGTTTTTT,CASSVAASGTNEKLFF
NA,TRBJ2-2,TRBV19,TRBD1,TGTGCCAGTAGCCGTCTCAGGACAGGGTCAACCGGGGAGCTGTTTTTT,CASSRLRTGSTGELFF
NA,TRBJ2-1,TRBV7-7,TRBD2,TGTGCTAGCAGCTTAGGGGGACTAGCGGGAGCCAATGAGCAGTTCTTC,CASSLGGLAGANEQFF
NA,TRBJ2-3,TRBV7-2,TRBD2,TGTGCCAGCAGCCCCATCGAAGCGGGAACTAGCACAGATACGCAGTATTTT,CASSPIEAGTSTDTQYF
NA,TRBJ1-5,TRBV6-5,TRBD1,TGTGCCAGCAGTGGGACAGGCGGCCAGCCCCAGCATTTT,CASSGTGGQPQHF
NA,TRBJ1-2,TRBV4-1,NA,TGCGCCAGCAGCCACCCAACCCAGGACAGCTATGGCTACACCTTC,CASSHPTQDSYGYTF
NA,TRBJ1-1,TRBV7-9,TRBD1,TGTGCCAGCAGCTCCGGGACAGGGGGAACTGAAGCTTTCTTT,CASSSGTGGTEAFF
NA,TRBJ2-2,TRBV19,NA,TGTGCCAGTAGTAGGGTAGTGGCTGGGAACACCGGGGAGCTGTTTTTT,CASSRVVAGNTGELFF
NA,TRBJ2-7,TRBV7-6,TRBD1,TGTGCCAGCAGCCCCGGACAGGGAAGATACGAGCAGTACTTC,CASSPGQGRYEQYF